These 13 T cell receptor beta chains share one sample of origin, sequenced in a study of a mutant IDH1 vaccine in newly diagnosed glioma. Time point indicated: baseline, week 1 (first vaccination visit). Treatment here: pre-vaccination baseline after standard-of-care therapy. Produced via immunoSEQ multiplex PCR; TCRdb's table is partial and in-frame only. In the table there are 65,000 to 70,000 clones, over 70% of which are singletons. Source: peripheral blood mononuclear cells (PBMCs), taken from a glioma patient treated with radiotherapy, temozolomide or both. These receptors all come from a woman between 18 and 30 years old with glioma. Some clones in this sample may be carry-over from other donors' samples.

The V gene is TRBV30, the J gene TRBJ1-1; D gene ambiguous. CDR3 size: 13 residues. The V gene's germline CDR1 is GTSNPN and CDR2 SVGIG (reference sequence). V gave up 0 bases and J gave up 6 bases, with 11 bases separating them. CDR3 sequence (DNA): TGTGCCTGGAGTGTACGAGGTCCGGCTGAAGCTTTCTTT. It encodes CAWSVRGPAEAFF.

The count of this clone is one. This chain links TRBV6-1 with TRBJ1-5, with D tentatively TRBD1 (5 bases). This CDR3 has 13 amino acids. In germline, CDR1 is MNHNS, CDR2 SASEGT. Trimming pared 9 bases from V and 6 bases from J, leaving 15 bases between. DNA of the CDR3: TGTGCCAGTTCGGGGGAGGGGAGTCAGCCCCAGCATTTT. Encoded protein: CASSGEGSQPQHF.

The chain uses TRBV6-6 and TRBJ1-5, with 7 bases that match TRBD1. The CDR3 is 15 residues long. V shed 7 bases and J 0 bases; nucleotides not matched to a gene: 6. Germline CDR1 MNHNY, CDR2 SVGAGI (reference sequence). The CDR3 region is CASIGTADSNQPQHF. CDR3 DNA sequence: TGTGCCAGCATCGGGACAGCTGATAGCAATCAGCCCCAGCATTTT.

The chain is built from TRBV5-1 and TRBJ1-1; 12 positions match TRBD1. Looked up from germline, CDR1 is SGHRS and CDR2 is YFSETQ. CDR3 size: 17 residues. The trim removed 7 bases at V and 4 bases at J, leaving 14 bases unmatched. As DNA, the CDR3 is TGCGCCAGCCGACCCGGGACAGGGGGCGGGGTGGGCACTGAAGCTTTCTTT. Encoded protein: CASRPGTGGGVGTEAFF.

The V call is TRBV2, the J call TRBJ1-3; maybe TRBD1 (6 bases). V lost 8 bases and J lost 4, with 12 bases in between. Germline CDR1 SNHLY, CDR2 FYNNEI. The CDR3 consists of 13 residues. The CDR3 sequence is CASSWTAGNTIYF. The CDR3 DNA sequence: TGTGCCAGCTCGTGGACAGCCGGAAACACCATATATTTT.

The rearrangement links TRBV7-9 to TRBJ2-7; D gene uncertain. Germline V lookup: CDR1 SEHNR, CDR2 FQNEAQ (reference sequence). The CDR3 has 14 amino acids. Trimming stripped 1 base from V and 4 bases from J, with 11 bases between. CDR3 region: CASSLGVMRYEQYF. In nucleotides, the CDR3 is TGTGCCAGCAGCTTAGGGGTCATGAGGTACGAGCAGTACTTC.

The chain employs TRBV5-6 and TRBJ2-7, with 12 positions matching TRBD2. Per germline, CDR1 SGHDT and CDR2 YYEEEE. This CDR3 is built from 15 residues. Trimming at V came to 0 bases and at J to 2 bases, leaving 0 bases not matched to a gene. The CDR3 region has the DNA TGTGCCAGCAGCTTGGGACTAGCGGGGGCCTACGAGCAGTACTTC. It codes for CASSLGLAGAYEQYF.

V is TRBV7-8 and J is TRBJ2-3, with D perhaps assigned TRBD1 or TRBD2 (5 bases each). Trimming removed 3 bases from V and 5 bases from J, with 12 bases in between. Looked up from germline, CDR1 is SGHVS and CDR2 is FQNEAQ. This CDR3 has 14 residues. For the CDR3, the DNA is TGTGCCAGCAGCTTCGAGGGCCAGGGAGATACGCAGTATTTT. Translated, it gives CASSFEGQGDTQYF.

Points on this clone: Different DNA sequences within this sample yield the same CDR3. This rearrangement joins TRBV5-1 to TRBJ1-1; D remains unclear. There are 14 residues in the CDR3. V lost 2 bases to trimming and J lost 2 bases, with 10 bases between them. The germline gives CDR1 SGHRS, CDR2 YFSETQ. The CDR3 sequence is CASSLAGPNTEAFF. The CDR3 DNA reads TGCGCCAGCAGCTTAGCGGGCCCAAACACTGAAGCTTTCTTT.

The chain joins TRBV7-2 to TRBJ2-7; D unclear. Trimming took 4 bases from V and 4 from J, leaving 26 bases between them. Germline CDR1 is SGHTA and CDR2 is FQGNSA. This CDR3 has 18 residues. The CDR3 coding sequence is TGTGCCAGCAGCTCAGCAGCCTTAGCCCCAAGACGTACGTACGAGCAGTACTTC. Translating gives CASSSAALAPRRTYEQYF.

This rearrangement joins TRBV10-1 to TRBJ2-7; no clear D. Germline V gene sequence: CDR1 WNHNN, CDR2 SYGVQD (reference sequence). The germline V and J ends were trimmed by 2 bases and 2 bases, with 4 bases remaining between them. This CDR3 region has 12 residues. Here the CDR3 reads CASSEAPYEQYF. The CDR3 DNA is TGCGCCAGCAGTGAGGCCCCCTACGAGCAGTACTTC.

V and J are TRBV6-6 and TRBJ1-1, with 7 bases fitting TRBD1. The V gene end was trimmed by 7 bases and the J gene end by 10 bases; junction bases not matched to a gene: 6. The CDR3 spans 11 residues. The germline V gene encodes CDR1 MNHNY and CDR2 SVGAGI (reference sequence). CDR3 sequence reads: CASILPGGAFF. The CDR3, as DNA: TGTGCCAGCATCCTTCCAGGGGGAGCTTTCTTT.

The V gene is TRBV7-9, the J gene TRBJ2-7; no firm D call. CDR3 size: 14 residues. Germline V gene sequence: CDR1 SEHNR, CDR2 FQNEAQ (reference sequence). The V and J ends lost 5 bases and 3 bases respectively, with 14 bases between them. Written as DNA, the CDR3 is TGTGCCAGCAGCACCTCTAAAGTGAGCTACGAGCAGTACTTC. This encodes CASSTSKVSYEQYF.